These 13 T cell receptor beta chains were sequenced from one sample in a study of blood T cell repertoires in COVID-19. TCRdb's copy holds only in-frame clones and misses some; the assay was immunoSEQ multiplex PCR. Of about 150,000 clones in the sample, about 82% were seen once. The sequenced sample consisted of PBMCs or T cells enriched from blood (not recorded which). The source is a woman in her 40s who had recovered from COVID-19.

This rearrangement joins TRBV3-1 (or the pseudogene TRBV3-2) to TRBJ2-5, with D tentatively TRBD1 (6 bases). The CDR3 totals 13 residues. The germline gives CDR1 LGHDT, CDR2 YNNKEL (reference sequence). Trimming pared 3 bases from V and 3 bases from J, leaving 8 bases between. The CDR3 protein is CASSQGTKETQYF. The CDR3 nucleotides read TGTGCCAGCAGCCAGGGGACAAAAGAGACCCAGTACTTC.

This chain uses TRBV4-1 with TRBJ2-5, with 8 bases matching TRBD1. Per germline, CDR1 MGHRA and CDR2 YSYEKL. Trimming at V came to 2 bases and at J to 1 base, leaving 3 bases not matched to a gene. This CDR3 has 15 residues. The CDR3 reads CASSQLGTGQETQYF. CDR3 DNA: TGCGCCAGCAGCCAACTCGGGACAGGCCAAGAGACCCAGTACTTC.

A few counts support this clone. The chain uses TRBV6-5 and TRBJ2-2; the match to TRBD2 covers 8 bases. The V gene end was trimmed by 6 bases and the J gene end by 3 bases; junction bases not matched to a gene: 3. From germline, CDR1 is MNHEY and CDR2 SVGAGI. The CDR3 sequence is 14 residues long. The CDR3 sequence: CASRTSGYTGELFF. The DNA of the CDR3 is TGTGCCAGCAGAACTAGCGGTTACACCGGGGAGCTGTTTTTT.

J is TRBJ2-1 and V is TRBV9; 7 bases fit TRBD1. The CDR3 has 15 residues. Germline V gene lookup returns CDR1 SGDLS and CDR2 YYNGEE. After removal of 3 bases from V and 3 bases from J, the junction contained 6 bases not matched to a gene. This CDR3 is CASSATGTVYNEQFF. The CDR3 region has the DNA TGTGCCAGCAGCGCTACCGGGACAGTCTACAATGAGCAGTTCTTC.

The chain links TRBV12-3 or TRBV12-4 to TRBJ1-1; possibly TRBD1 for D (6 bases). Trimming removed 7 bases from V and 8 bases from J, with 14 bases in between. CDR3 length: 12 residues. Written as DNA, the CDR3 is TGTGCCAGCACTCAGGGGAGATTAGAAGCTTTCTTT. Its translation: CASTQGRLEAFF.

This clone was seen a few times. This chain joins TRBV2 and TRBJ2-5; TRBD2 might be the D (5 bases). This CDR3 region has 13 residues. The germline V and J ends were trimmed by 7 bases and 10 bases, with 19 bases remaining between them. The V gene's germline CDR1 is SNHLY and CDR2 FYNNEI. This chain's CDR3 is CASKEAFLGSQYF. The CDR3 region has the DNA TGTGCCAGCAAGGAGGCTTTTCTGGGGAGCCAGTACTTC. Combining the CDR3 with reference TRBV2 and TRBJ2-5 gives the whole variable domain EPEVTQTPSHQVTQMGQEVILRCVPISNHLYFYWYRQILGQKVEFLVSFYNNEISEKSEIFDDQFSVERPDGSNFTLKIRSTKLEDSAMYFCASKEAFLGSQYFGPGTRLLVL.

This sequence joins TRBV15 and TRBJ1-5, with 7 bases that match TRBD1. Germline V lookup: CDR1 LNHNV, CDR2 YYDKDF (reference sequence). The CDR3 loop spans 16 amino acids. J was trimmed by 6 bases and V by 0 bases; bases with no gene match: 8. The CDR3 here is CATSRDKLTGSQPQHF. CDR3 sequence (DNA): TGTGCCACCAGCAGAGATAAATTGACAGGGAGTCAGCCCCAGCATTTT.

The CDR3 here is CASSPHSGTQYNEQFF. The CDR3 region has the DNA TGTGCCAGCAGCCCCCACAGCGGGACACAATACAATGAGCAGTTCTTC. The chain joins TRBV7-9 to TRBJ2-1; TRBD2 might be the D (7 bases). This CDR3 is 16 amino acids long. CDR1 SEHNR and CDR2 FQNEAQ come from the germline V gene (reference sequence). V was pared by 5 bases and J by 4 bases, with 18 bases between.

This chain connects TRBV18 to TRBJ1-4; a possible D gene is TRBD1 (6 bases). Trimming stripped 0 bases from V and 4 bases from J, with 15 bases between. This CDR3 contains 17 residues. Germline V lookup: CDR1 KGHSH, CDR2 LQKENI. The CDR3 is CASSPPWSGADNEKLFF. For the CDR3, the DNA is TGTGCCAGCTCACCACCTTGGTCAGGGGCCGATAATGAAAAACTGTTTTTT.

The J gene is TRBJ1-2, the V gene TRBV5-4; TRBD1 aligns across 7 bases. The trim removed 6 bases at V and 4 bases at J, leaving 9 bases unmatched. From germline, CDR1 is SGHNT and CDR2 YYREEE (reference sequence). The CDR3 spans 14 residues. The CDR3 reads CASTPRGQPYGYTF. In DNA, the CDR3 is TGTGCCAGCACCCCCCGGGGACAGCCCTATGGCTACACCTTC.

This clone turned up a few times. This chain links TRBV19 with TRBJ1-5, with D maybe TRBD1 (5 bases). V was shortened by 3 bases and J by 1 base, with 19 bases between the two germline ends. In germline, CDR1 is LNHDA, CDR2 SQIVND (reference sequence). CDR3 length equals 18 residues. CDR3 sequence reads: CASSIQIGADGSNQPQHF. The CDR3, as DNA: TGTGCCAGTAGTATCCAAATAGGGGCGGATGGGAGCAATCAGCCCCAGCATTTT.

V usage is TRBV9 and J usage is TRBJ2-1, with TRBD2 identical over 8 bases. There are 16 residues in the CDR3. Per germline, CDR1 SGDLS and CDR2 YYNGEE. V shed 3 bases, J shed 7 bases, and the junction held 12 bases outside the gene matches. The DNA of the CDR3 is TGTGCCAGCAGCGGTAGAAAAAGCGGGAGAAGTAATGAGCAGTTCTTC. Its translation: CASSGRKSGRSNEQFF.

This sequence joins TRBV6-5 and TRBJ1-5; weak D call: TRBD1 (5 bases). Germline values: CDR1 MNHEY, CDR2 SVGAGI. The CDR3 has 15 amino acids. V lost 0 bases, J lost 1 base, and 7 bases lay in between. The CDR3 nucleotides read TGTGCCAGCAGTTACTCGCAGGGCAGCAATCAGCCCCAGCATTTT. Translation: CASSYSQGSNQPQHF.